This TCR beta chain was retrieved from a study of blood T cell repertoires in COVID-19. Generated by immunoSEQ multiplex PCR, the TCRdb table keeps only in-frame clones and is missing some. The sample yields about 280,000 clones, 90% seen once. The ends were cut back, 6 bases at V and 4 bases at J, with 12 bases in the middle. CDR3 length equals 13 residues. Looked up from germline, CDR1 is MRHNA and CDR2 is SNTAGT. The count of this clone is one. The V gene is TRBV6-4, the J gene TRBJ2-5, with D tentatively TRBD2 (5 bases). The TCR comes from a woman aged 18 to 35 with acute COVID-19. The source material was PBMCs or T cells enriched from blood (not recorded which). The CDR3 DNA is TGTGCCAGCAGCCAGGACTGGGGAGAGACCCAGTACTTC. Translated: CASSQDWGETQYF.